The present T cell receptor beta chain was sequenced within a study of blood T cell repertoires in COVID-19. For the study at large: From T cells, B-cell-depleted T cells, or PBMCs came the material, which was cDNA or gDNA.

This CDR3 has 15 residues. Germline CDR1 reads MNHEY; CDR2 reads SVGEGT. V gave up 5 bases and J gave up 0 bases; unmatched junction bases: 2. Authors' methods: For nucleated cells, counts were estimated from reference gene primer amplification. Produced via immunoSEQ multiplex PCR; TCRdb's table is partial and in-frame only. D and trimming come from the DNA, and the V and J calls and clone size come from that table. The sample carries roughly 75,000 clones, roughly 90% recorded once. Input material: peripheral blood. The sequence derives from a human donor in a cohort sampled during active COVID-19. The V and J genes are TRBV6-2 or TRBV6-3 and TRBJ1-3; TRBD1 aligns across 9 bases. This CDR3 reads CASSDRGSSGNTIYF. CDR3 nucleotides: TGTGCCAGCAGTGACAGGGGGTCCTCTGGAAACACCATATATTTT.